Listed below are T cell receptor beta chains from one sample, sequenced in a study of blood T cells in healthy people across ages. One entry per CDR3 protein, called by TCRdb with MiXCR from the 5' RACE reads. The data contain around 1,000,000 distinct CDR3 sequences, approximately 25% of them seen just once; the ten biggest clones take up approximately 0.75%. These data also formed part of another study, on T cells of mothers and their children.

Sequenced input: blood. The receptors shown here come from a girl aged 2 to 10 in good health. CDR3s leave out the opening cysteine and the closing phenylalanine or tryptophan.

>TRBV20-1|TRBJ2-1
SARMGGGYNEQF
>TRBV21-1|TRBJ2-6
ASSLNRGLPLANVLT
>TRBV12-3/TRBV12-4|TRBJ1-3
ASSSRGIGNTIY
>TRBV12-3/TRBV12-4|TRBJ2-7
ASTRDTLREQY
>TRBV10-3|TRBJ2-6
AITGRVLSGANVLT
>TRBV9|TRBJ2-5
ASTPGLAKETQY
>TRBV4-3|TRBJ2-4
ASSQDLVIAGGKNIQY
>TRBV15|TRBJ2-4
ATSRGGVDIQY
>TRBV12-3/TRBV12-4|TRBJ2-5
ASSLSGQGSLKQY
>TRBV27|TRBJ2-1
ASSFGTAHEQF
>TRBV4-3|TRBJ1-4
ASSPEEDSTTNEKLF
>TRBV6-6|TRBJ2-2
ASSPQRAGDTGELF
>TRBV19|TRBJ2-1
ASNFWGGNEQF
>TRBV11-3|TRBJ1-1
ASSSTPGQGPPLAF
>TRBV9|TRBJ1-5
ASSVGDRVGQPQH
>TRBV7-9|TRBJ2-2
ASSLYENTGELF
>TRBV4-3|-
ANSQVRNGGAPLNEQF
>TRBV6-6|TRBJ2-3
ASAGLAFTQY
>TRBV28|TRBJ2-1
ASSYGTGILCYEQF
>TRBV7-9|TRBJ2-3
ASSRPSGRTDTQY
>TRBV6-2/TRBV6-3|TRBJ2-6
ASSYPGGANVLT
>TRBV7-3|TRBJ2-2
ASSLYSPGELF
>TRBV29-1|TRBJ1-2
SVEDQERNGYT
>TRBV7-3|TRBJ2-2
ASTSKGGEPF
>TRBV7-2|TRBJ2-5
ASSVDRYQETQY
>TRBV6-2/TRBV6-3|TRBJ1-1
ASSRYQGTEAF
>TRBV9|TRBJ2-5
ASSGWYGQETQY
>TRBV29-1|TRBJ1-2
SVEDRGWGNGYT
>TRBV21-1|TRBJ1-4
ASACPDRTTNEKLF
>TRBV28|TRBJ1-2
ASSLGDKVYGYT
>TRBV20-1|TRBJ1-1
SASAPQISNTEAF
>TRBV7-2|TRBJ2-4
ASTEQQGLENIQY
>TRBV7-3|TRBJ2-1
ASSPYTGAYNEQF
>TRBV20-1|TRBJ2-7
SAIVSYEQY
>TRBV4-1|TRBJ2-5
ASSQEGRSQETQY
>TRBV24-1|TRBJ2-5
ATSDPEQETQY
>TRBV19|TRBJ2-7
ASSRTGSAYEQY
>TRBV20-1|TRBJ2-7
SANGRDLGGEQY
>TRBV5-1|TRBJ2-1
ASSLGAENEQF
>TRBV20-1|TRBJ2-3
SAAPLDGNTQY
>TRBV7-9|TRBJ2-3
ASSFLGALGADTQY
>TRBV6-2/TRBV6-3|TRBJ2-5
ASSGLGAQY
>TRBV12-3/TRBV12-4|TRBJ1-4
ASSRAGGEEKLF
>TRBV28|TRBJ2-5
ASSESTGVETQY
>TRBV4-3|TRBJ2-3
ASSQASGGAIDTQY
>TRBV5-6|TRBJ2-1
ASSLYHRVNEQF
>TRBV7-9|TRBJ2-4
ASSASGAVQY
>TRBV29-1|TRBJ2-1
SVVRGGSVSYNEQF